The source of this T cell receptor (beta chain) is a study of CD4+ T cells in melanoma. Whole-study findings and limits: A reported correlation linked neoantigen-specific CD4+ T cells to CD8+, macrophage and B cell function.

TCRdb keeps only in-frame clones here, not all; method: immunoSEQ multiplex PCR. Of tens of thousands of clones listed, roughly three quarters are singletons. The germline CDR1 and CDR2 sequences are MDHEN and SYDVKM. V was shortened by 7 bases and J by 2 bases, with 6 bases between the two germline ends. The CDR3 contains 11 residues. About this clone itself: Its antigen remains unidentified.

The source material was tumor tissue. The clonotype was recovered from a human donor with melanoma. The rearrangement joins TRBV28 to TRBJ2-7; unclear D gene. The CDR3 region is CASTWAYEQYF. The CDR3 DNA is TGTGCCAGCACCTGGGCCTACGAGCAGTACTTC.